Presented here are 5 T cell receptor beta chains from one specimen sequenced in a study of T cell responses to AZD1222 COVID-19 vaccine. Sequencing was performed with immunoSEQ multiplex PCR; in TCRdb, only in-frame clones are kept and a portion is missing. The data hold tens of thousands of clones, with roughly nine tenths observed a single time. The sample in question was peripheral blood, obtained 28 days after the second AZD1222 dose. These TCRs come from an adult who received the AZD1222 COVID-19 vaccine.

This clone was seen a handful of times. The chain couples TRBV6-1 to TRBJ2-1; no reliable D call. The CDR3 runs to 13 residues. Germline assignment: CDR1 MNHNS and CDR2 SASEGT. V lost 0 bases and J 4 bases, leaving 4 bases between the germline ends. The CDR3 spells CASSEAGYNEQFF. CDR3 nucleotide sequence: TGTGCCAGCAGTGAAGCGGGGTACAATGAGCAGTTCTTC.

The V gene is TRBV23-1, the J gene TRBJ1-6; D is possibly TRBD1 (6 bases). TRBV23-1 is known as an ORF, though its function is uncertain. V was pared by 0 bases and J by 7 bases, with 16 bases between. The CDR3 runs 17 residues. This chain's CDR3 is CASSQSLVGQGNSPLHF. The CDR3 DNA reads TGCGCCAGCAGTCAATCACTAGTGGGGCAGGGGAATTCACCCCTCCACTTT.

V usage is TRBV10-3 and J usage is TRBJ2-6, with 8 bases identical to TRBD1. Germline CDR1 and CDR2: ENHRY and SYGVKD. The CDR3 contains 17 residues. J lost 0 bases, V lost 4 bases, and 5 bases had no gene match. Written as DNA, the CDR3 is TGTGCCATCAGTGCTCAGGGACAGGCCTCTGGGGCCAACGTCCTGACTTTC. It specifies CAISAQGQASGANVLTF.

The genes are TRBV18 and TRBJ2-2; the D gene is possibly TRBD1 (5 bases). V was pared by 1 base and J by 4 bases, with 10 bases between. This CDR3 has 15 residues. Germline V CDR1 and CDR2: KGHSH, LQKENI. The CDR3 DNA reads TGTGCCAGCTCACCACGCCAGGGTGGCACCGGGGAGCTGTTTTTT. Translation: CASSPRQGGTGELFF.

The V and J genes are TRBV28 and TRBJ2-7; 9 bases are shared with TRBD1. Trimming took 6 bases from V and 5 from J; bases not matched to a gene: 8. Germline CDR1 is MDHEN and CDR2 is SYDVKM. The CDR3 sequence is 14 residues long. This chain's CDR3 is CASRSGTGNHEQYF. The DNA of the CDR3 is TGTGCCAGCAGGTCCGGGACAGGGAACCACGAGCAGTACTTC.